The entry that follows covers one T cell receptor (beta chain) sequence. The data derive from a study of cytomegalovirus exposure and HLA in healthy donors. For the study at large: From HLA-typed donors, an early data release held roughly 89 million unique TCRs.

PCR primers comprised 60 Vbeta and 13 Jbeta primers. Measured with immunoSEQ multiplex PCR; TCRdb has only the in-frame clones, and not every one. The sample consists of some 200,000 clones, over 70% of them appearing once. The specimen sequenced was PBMCs. The source is a man in his fifties in good health and CMV-seronegative.

In DNA, the CDR3 is TGTGCCAGCAGTTATCGGGACAGGGGTGCTGAAGCTTTCTTT. Amino acid sequence: CASSYRDRGAEAFF. The chain recombines TRBV6-5 with TRBJ1-1, with 10 bases matching TRBD1. Germline V gene lookup returns CDR1 MNHEY and CDR2 SVGAGI. CDR3 size: 14 residues. J gave up 6 bases and V 3 bases, and 4 bases lay outside the gene matches.